These 16 T cell receptor beta chains came from one sample sequenced in a study of identifying expanded T cells in peripheral blood. Assay used: immunoSEQ multiplex PCR; TCRdb lists only in-frame clones, some missing. The sample yields around 82,000 clones, around 84% seen once. Sequencing was done on a sample of blood. These receptors were taken from a person aged 18 to 70 in good health.

This rearrangement joins TRBV11-1 to TRBJ2-1, with D possibly TRBD1 on 5 matching bases. Looked up from germline, CDR1 is SGHAT and CDR2 is FQDESV (reference sequence). The V end lost 3 bases, the J end lost 3 bases, and 12 bases lay between the germline ends. The CDR3 length is 15 residues. This chain's CDR3 is CASSFTPQGYNEQFF. In nucleotides, the CDR3 is TGTGCCAGCAGCTTCACCCCCCAGGGCTACAATGAGCAGTTCTTC.

This clone has just a few counts. V gene TRBV4-3 combines with J gene TRBJ2-7, with a possible D match to TRBD2 (6 bases). The CDR3 is 12 amino acids. Germline CDR1 and CDR2: LGHNA and YSLEER. The germline V and J ends were trimmed by 3 bases and 6 bases, with 9 bases remaining between them. In DNA, the CDR3 is TGCGCCAGCAGCCAGACTAGTACCGAGCAGTACTTC. It specifies CASSQTSTEQYF.

V usage is TRBV4-3 and J usage is TRBJ1-4; D unclear. V dropped 3 bases and J dropped 4 bases, with 9 bases sitting between them. CDR3 length: 14 residues. Germline CDR1 is LGHNA and CDR2 is YSLEER. The CDR3: CASSHGRINEKLFF. The DNA for the CDR3 is TGCGCCAGCAGCCATGGCAGGATTAATGAAAAACTGTTTTTT.

The rearrangement links TRBV7-2 to TRBJ2-3; possibly TRBD2 for D (7 bases). The CDR3 contains 15 residues. CDR1 and CDR2 from the germline V gene are SGHTA and FQGNSA. The V gene lost 2 bases and the J gene lost 2 bases, with 11 bases spanning the gap. The CDR3, as DNA: TGTGCCAGCAGCTTAAGGGGGACTACCACAGATACGCAGTATTTT. Translated: CASSLRGTTTDTQYF.

Regarding this clone: An end of the junction differs from the germline gene, which may be a read error. The V gene is TRBV7-7, the J gene TRBJ2-2, with 8 bases lining up with TRBD2. There are 15 residues in the CDR3. Germline V gene data show CDR1 as SSHAT and CDR2 as FNYEAQ (reference sequence). The CDR3 DNA is TGTGCTAGCAGCTTAAGTAGCGGGAAGGTCGGGGAGCTGTTTTTT. This codes for CASSLSSGKVGELFF.

The gene calls are TRBV7-6 and TRBJ2-7; 11 nucleotides agree with TRBD2. This CDR3 spans 15 amino acids. J gave up 3 bases and V 5 bases, and 6 bases lay outside the gene matches. Germline V gene lookup returns CDR1 SGHVS and CDR2 FNYEAQ. The CDR3 loop reads CASSPATSGGYEQYF. The DNA for the CDR3 is TGTGCCAGCAGCCCAGCAACTAGCGGGGGCTACGAGCAGTACTTC.

The chain links TRBV27 to TRBJ2-1; 8 positions agree with TRBD2. Per the germline V gene, CDR1 is MNHEY and CDR2 is SMNVEV (reference sequence). The CDR3 has 13 amino acids. After removal of 6 bases from V and 10 bases from J, the junction contained 8 bases not matched to a gene. This CDR3 is CASSSGTSYEQFF. CDR3 DNA: TGTGCCAGCAGCTCCGGGACTAGTTACGAGCAGTTCTTC.

The chain joins TRBV28 to TRBJ2-5; 9 bases match TRBD1. V was clipped by 6 bases and J by 2 bases; unmatched bases: 7. Germline CDR1 is MDHEN and CDR2 is SYDVKM. This CDR3 spans 15 amino acids. The CDR3 DNA reads TGTGCCAGCAGCCTCCCGGGGACAGGGCAAGAGACCCAGTACTTC. Its protein is CASSLPGTGQETQYF.

In this sample, this clone turned up a few times. V is TRBV6-1 and J is TRBJ1-1, with D unclear. CDR3 size: 11 residues. V lost 7 bases, J lost 0 bases, and 3 bases lay in between. Germline CDR1 reads MNHNS; CDR2 reads SASEGT. The CDR3 reads CASKVNTEAFF. The DNA of the CDR3 is TGTGCCAGCAAAGTGAACACTGAAGCTTTCTTT.

The chain couples TRBV6-6 to TRBJ1-5, with 10 bases fitting TRBD1. CDR1 and CDR2 (germline): MNHNY, SVGAGI (reference sequence). V gave up 11 bases and J gave up 2 bases; unmatched junction bases: 6. This CDR3 has 14 amino acids. CDR3 nucleotides: TGTGCCTCCGTCGGGACAGGGGGCAATCAGCCCCAGCATTTT. Protein: CASVGTGGNQPQHF.

The rearrangement uses TRBV4-1 and TRBJ2-3; TRBD1 is a possible D gene (6 bases). Trimming took off 5 bases at V and 1 base at J, with 19 bases between the two ends. This CDR3 contains 17 residues. Germline CDR1 MGHRA, CDR2 YSYEKL. Written as DNA, the CDR3 is TGCGCCAGCAGCACTCGCCGACAGGCGGCTGGCACAGATACGCAGTATTTT. Translating it yields CASSTRRQAAGTDTQYF.

The chain couples TRBV7-2 to TRBJ2-3, with 8 bases lining up with TRBD1. CDR3 length: 15 residues. CDR1 and CDR2 from the germline V gene are SGHTA and FQGNSA. J lost 4 bases, V lost 3 bases, and 6 bases had no gene match. For the CDR3, the DNA is TGTGCCAGCAGCTTGCGGACAGGGCCAGCAGATACGCAGTATTTT. Translating gives CASSLRTGPADTQYF.

Only a few counts were recorded for this clone. The V gene is TRBV28, the J gene TRBJ2-6, with D hard to call. Germline values: CDR1 MDHEN, CDR2 SYDVKM. With 6 bases removed from V and 2 bases from J, the gap between germline ends came to 5 bases. CDR3 length equals 13 residues. This chain's CDR3 is CASSQPGANVLTF. CDR3 DNA: TGTGCCAGCAGCCAACCTGGGGCCAACGTCCTGACTTTC.

In its sample, this clone is medium-sized. This sequence joins TRBV7-9 and TRBJ2-1; D gene unclear. The length of the CDR3 is 14 residues. Trimming took 0 bases from V and 7 from J, leaving 10 bases between them. Germline CDR1 reads SEHNR; CDR2 reads FQNEAQ (reference sequence). Written as DNA, the CDR3 is TGTGCCAGCAGCTTAGCGTCCTTAGGGAATGAGCAGTTCTTC. Amino acids: CASSLASLGNEQFF.

The count of this clone is one. The chain uses TRBV10-3 and TRBJ2-7; D possibly corresponds to TRBD1 (5 bases). This CDR3 contains 15 residues. Germline assignment: CDR1 ENHRY and CDR2 SYGVKD. V was clipped by 2 bases and J by 2 bases, with 13 bases between them. The CDR3 DNA reads as TGTGCCATCAGTGAGGGTGGGGCCGCCACCTACGAGCAGTACTTC. Translation: CAISEGGAATYEQYF.

The chain uses TRBV29-1 and TRBJ2-1; TRBD2 aligns across 12 bases. The CDR3 extends over 21 amino acids. V dropped 1 base and J dropped 0; count of bases not matched to a gene: 16. Germline V gives CDR1 SQVTM, CDR2 ANQGSEA. CDR3 DNA: TGCAGCGTTGAAGGGGAGGAGGGGACTAGCGGGCCCCTAAGCTCCTACAATGAGCAGTTCTTC. Its protein product is CSVEGEEGTSGPLSSYNEQFF.